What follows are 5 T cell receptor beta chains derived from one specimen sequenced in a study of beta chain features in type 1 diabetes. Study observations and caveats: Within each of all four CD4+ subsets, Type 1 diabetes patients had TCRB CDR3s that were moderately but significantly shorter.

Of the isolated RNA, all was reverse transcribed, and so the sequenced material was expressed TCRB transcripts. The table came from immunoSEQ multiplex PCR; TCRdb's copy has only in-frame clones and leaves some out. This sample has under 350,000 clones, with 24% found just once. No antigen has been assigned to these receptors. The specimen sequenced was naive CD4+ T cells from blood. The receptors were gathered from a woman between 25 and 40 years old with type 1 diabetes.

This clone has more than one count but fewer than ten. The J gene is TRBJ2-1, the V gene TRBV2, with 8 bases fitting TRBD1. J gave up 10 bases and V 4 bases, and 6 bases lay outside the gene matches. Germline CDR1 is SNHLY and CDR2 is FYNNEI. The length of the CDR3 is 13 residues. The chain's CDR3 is CASSGPRGQEQFF. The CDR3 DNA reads TGTGCCAGCAGTGGCCCCAGGGGGCAGGAGCAGTTCTTC.

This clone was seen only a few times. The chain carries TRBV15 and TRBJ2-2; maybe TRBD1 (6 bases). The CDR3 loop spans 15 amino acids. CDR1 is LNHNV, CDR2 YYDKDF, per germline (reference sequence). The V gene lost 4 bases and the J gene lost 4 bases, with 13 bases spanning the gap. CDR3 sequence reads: CATSKQGVGTGELFF. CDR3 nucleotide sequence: TGTGCCACCAGCAAACAGGGTGTGGGCACCGGGGAGCTGTTTTTT.

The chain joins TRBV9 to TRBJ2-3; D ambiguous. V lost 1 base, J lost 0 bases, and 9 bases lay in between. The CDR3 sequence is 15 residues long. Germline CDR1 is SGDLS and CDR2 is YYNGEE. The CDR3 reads CASSVKAHSTDTQYF. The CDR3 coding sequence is TGTGCCAGCAGCGTAAAAGCTCATAGCACAGATACGCAGTATTTT.

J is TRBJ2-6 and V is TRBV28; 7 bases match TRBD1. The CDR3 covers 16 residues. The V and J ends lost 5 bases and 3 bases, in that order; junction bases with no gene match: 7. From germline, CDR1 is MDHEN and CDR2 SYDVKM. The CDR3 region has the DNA TGTGCCAGCAGTAGCTTGACAGGGTATGGGGCCAACGTCCTGACTTTC. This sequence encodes CASSSLTGYGANVLTF.

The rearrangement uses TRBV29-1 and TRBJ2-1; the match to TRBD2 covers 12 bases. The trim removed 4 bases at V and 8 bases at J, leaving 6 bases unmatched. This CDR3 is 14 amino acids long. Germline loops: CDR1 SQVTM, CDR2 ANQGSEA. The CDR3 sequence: CSVGLAGGRDEQFF. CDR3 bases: TGCAGCGTTGGTCTAGCGGGGGGGAGGGATGAGCAGTTCTTC.